The 26 T cell receptor beta chains below all came from one sample that was sequenced in a study of blood T cell repertoires in COVID-19. Sequencing used immunoSEQ multiplex PCR; TCRdb keeps in-frame clones, though not all of them. Here the sample spans over 70,000 clones, approximately 90% being singletons. Input material: peripheral blood. The source of these receptors is a human donor with active COVID-19. The donor label of this sample is uncertain.

V usage is TRBV5-6 and J usage is TRBJ2-7; D might be TRBD2 (6 bases). V lost 6 bases and J lost 5, with 15 bases in between. The CDR3 loop spans 13 amino acids. The germline CDR1 and CDR2 sequences are SGHDT and YYEEEE. CDR3 sequence reads: CASTNAGSDEQYF. CDR3 DNA: TGTGCCAGCACCAATGCGGGGTCCGACGAGCAGTACTTC.

The DNA for the CDR3 is TGTGCCAGCAGCTTGGGTCCAGGGGCCATGGAGACCCAGTACTTC. It is translated as CASSLGPGAMETQYF. The chain recombines TRBV5-8 with TRBJ2-5, with D perhaps TRBD1 (6 bases). Trimming took off 0 bases at V and 5 bases at J, with 14 bases between the two ends. The CDR3 is 15 amino acids. Germline assignment: CDR1 SGHTS and CDR2 YDEGEE.

V is TRBV5-4 and J is TRBJ1-1, with D maybe TRBD1 (5 bases). V lost 3 bases and J 2 bases, leaving 8 bases between the germline ends. CDR3 length equals 13 residues. Germline CDR1 SGHNT, CDR2 YYREEE (reference sequence). The DNA for the CDR3 is TGTGCCAGCAGCTCGGGACTTAACACTGAAGCTTTCTTT. It encodes CASSSGLNTEAFF.

V gene TRBV18 combines with J gene TRBJ1-1; the match to TRBD1 covers 8 bases. Trimming cost V 6 bases and J 10 bases; bases outside gene matches: 7. The CDR3 runs 12 residues. Germline V gives CDR1 KGHSH, CDR2 LQKENI. The CDR3 sequence: CASSQDRDGAFF. As DNA, the CDR3 is TGTGCCAGCTCCCAGGACAGGGATGGAGCTTTCTTT. The full variable domain, in which reference TRBV18 and TRBJ1-1 provide the parts outside the CDR3, is NAGVMQNPRHLVRRRGQEARLRCSPMKGHSHVYWYRQLPEEGLKFMVYLQKENIIDESGMPKERFSAEFPKEGPSILRIQQVVRGDSAAYFCASSQDRDGAFFGQGTRLTVV.

The gene calls are TRBV29-1 and TRBJ2-2, with 9 bases aligning to TRBD1. The CDR3 loop spans 15 amino acids. CDR1 and CDR2 (germline): SQVTM, ANQGSEA. Trimming at V came to 7 bases and at J to 3 bases, leaving 9 bases not matched to a gene. The CDR3: CSGLTGGLDTGELFF. The CDR3 region has the DNA TGCAGCGGGTTGACAGGGGGGCTGGACACCGGGGAGCTGTTTTTT.

In this sample, this clone turned up many times. This sample also contains other DNA sequences that code for the same CDR3. This chain connects TRBV7-6 to TRBJ1-5; a possible D gene is TRBD1 (5 bases). This CDR3 comprises 13 residues. With 5 bases removed from V and 7 bases from J, the gap between germline ends came to 12 bases. Germline V lookup: CDR1 SGHVS, CDR2 FNYEAQ. CDR3 nucleotides: TGTGCCAGCAGCCTCGGGGGGGACCAGCCCCAGCATTTT. Translating gives CASSLGGDQPQHF.

The chain couples TRBV12-1 to TRBJ2-2; TRBD1 was called by the table and not checked on the DNA. TRBV12-1 is labeled a pseudogene. The CDR3 covers 16 residues. The CDR3 DNA follows: TGTGCCAGCAGCTTTGGGGGGGGACAGGGTCACGGGGAGCTGTTTTTT. Amino acid sequence: CASSFGGGQGHGELFF.

The genes are TRBV6-5 and TRBJ2-5; D is unresolved. CDR1 MNHEY and CDR2 SVGAGI come from the germline V gene. The CDR3 runs to 13 residues. The germline V and J ends were trimmed by 5 bases and 0 bases, with 7 bases remaining between them. The CDR3 coding sequence is TGTGCCAGCAGTCCAACATACCAAGAGACCCAGTACTTC. It yields the protein CASSPTYQETQYF.

This chain joins TRBV6-5 and TRBJ1-6; D call uncertain. V lost 0 bases to trimming and J lost 3 bases, with 6 bases between them. CDR1 is MNHEY, CDR2 SVGAGI, per germline. The length of the CDR3 is 15 residues. The DNA of the CDR3 is TGTGCCAGCAGTTACTCCGGGGTCTATAATTCACCCCTCCACTTT. Translation gives CASSYSGVYNSPLHF.

The rearrangement joins TRBV7-6 to TRBJ1-3; TRBD1 is a possible D gene (5 bases). V was cut by 1 base and J by 4 bases, with 14 bases left in between. The CDR3 is 16 residues long. The germline V gene encodes CDR1 SGHVS and CDR2 FNYEAQ. The CDR3 is CASSLVAGGDGNTIYF. The CDR3 nucleotides read TGTGCCAGCAGCTTAGTTGCGGGGGGAGACGGAAACACCATATATTTT.

The rearrangement joins TRBV7-9 to TRBJ2-7, with a possible D match to TRBD2 (5 bases). Deletions cut 8 bases from V and 0 bases from J, with 11 bases between. The germline V gene encodes CDR1 SEHNR and CDR2 FQNEAQ (reference sequence). The CDR3 contains 13 residues. In nucleotides, the CDR3 is TGTGCCAGCGGCGGCGGGCTCTCCTACGAGCAGTACTTC. Translating gives CASGGGLSYEQYF.

The chain has TRBV7-9 and TRBJ1-1, with no clear D. This CDR3 comprises 12 residues. Germline values: CDR1 SEHNR, CDR2 FQNEAQ (reference sequence). V lost 5 bases, J lost 5 bases, and 9 bases lay in between. For the CDR3, the DNA is TGTGCCAGCAGCCCCCCGGGGACTGAAGCTTTCTTT. It specifies CASSPPGTEAFF.

The chain has TRBV4-2 and TRBJ2-1; the match to TRBD1 covers 8 bases. J was trimmed by 10 bases and V by 4 bases; bases with no gene match: 6. This CDR3 spans 13 amino acids. Germline V gives CDR1 LGHNA, CDR2 YNFKEQ. In DNA form, the CDR3 reads TGTGCCAGCAGCCCGGGACAGGCCGGCGAGCAGTTCTTC. Translated: CASSPGQAGEQFF.

The chain uses TRBV5-8 and TRBJ2-1; 12 positions match TRBD2. The CDR3 loop spans 16 amino acids. J was trimmed by 6 bases and V by 1 base; bases with no gene match: 5. Germline V gene data show CDR1 as SGHTS and CDR2 as YDEGEE. Here the CDR3 reads CASSLLTSGGPNEQFF. The CDR3 nucleotides read TGTGCCAGCAGCTTGCTTACTAGCGGGGGGCCCAATGAGCAGTTCTTC.

J is TRBJ2-7 and V is TRBV6-5, with D perhaps TRBD2 (5 bases). The germline V and J ends were trimmed by 5 bases and 5 bases, with 19 bases remaining between them. CDR1 is MNHEY and CDR2 is SVGAGI in the germline V gene. The CDR3 runs to 15 residues. Here the CDR3 DNA reads TGTGCCAGCAGTACTACTAGGGTGGGGTCGGACGAGCAGTACTTC. Translating gives CASSTTRVGSDEQYF.

This clone is a singleton in its sample. V is TRBV7-3 and J is TRBJ1-1; D is perhaps TRBD1 (6 bases). There are 18 residues in the CDR3. V lost 1 base to trimming and J lost 3 bases, with 21 bases between them. Germline V gives CDR1 SGHTA, CDR2 FQGTGA. CDR3 DNA: TGTGCCAGCAGCTTAAACTCGGGGGGCTCTTTTGAGTACACTGAAGCTTTCTTT. It encodes CASSLNSGGSFEYTEAFF.

The CDR3 sequence is CASSLGGAGGPLLHEQYF. Written as DNA, the CDR3 is TGTGCCAGCAGCCTCGGCGGGGCAGGGGGCCCTTTACTCCACGAGCAGTACTTC. This rearrangement joins TRBV13 to TRBJ2-7, with 8 nucleotides matching TRBD1. The V gene end was trimmed by 5 bases and the J gene end by 5 bases; junction bases not matched to a gene: 20. The CDR3 has 18 amino acids. Germline V gene data show CDR1 as PRHDT and CDR2 as FYEKMQ (reference sequence).

This clone has just one count. The genes are TRBV5-4 and TRBJ2-3, with TRBD1 matching 7 bases. With V trimmed by 6 bases and J by 0 bases, 7 bases remained unmatched. Looked up from germline, CDR1 is SGHNT and CDR2 is YYREEE (reference sequence). The CDR3 is made up of 15 amino acids. As DNA, the CDR3 is TGTGCCAGCACCACGGGACAGATAAGCACAGATACGCAGTATTTT. It specifies CASTTGQISTDTQYF. The variable domain in full, with the rest retrieved from reference TRBV5-4 and TRBJ2-3, is ETGVTQSPTHLIKTRGQQVTLRCSSQSGHNTVSWYQQALGQGPQFIFQYYREEENGRGNFPPRFSGLQFPNYSSELNVNALELDDSALYLCASTTGQISTDTQYFGPGTRLTVL.

This sequence joins TRBV5-4 and TRBJ1-2; no reliable D call. Germline V gene data show CDR1 as SGHNT and CDR2 as YYREEE (reference sequence). The CDR3 extends over 12 amino acids. Trimming pared 3 bases from V and 4 bases from J, leaving 7 bases between. The DNA for the CDR3 is TGTGCCAGCAGCTCCCGGGTCTATGGCTACACCTTC. The encoded protein is CASSSRVYGYTF.

The J gene is TRBJ2-7, the V gene TRBV11-3; 7 bases are a match to TRBD1. V dropped 5 bases and J dropped 2; count of bases not matched to a gene: 6. The V gene's germline CDR1 is SGHNT and CDR2 YENEEA. The CDR3 sequence is 14 residues long. Written as DNA, the CDR3 is TGTGCCAGCAGCCAAGGGACAGTTCCCTACGAGCAGTACTTC. Translated, it gives CASSQGTVPYEQYF.

V gene TRBV19 combines with J gene TRBJ1-2; 7 nucleotides agree with TRBD1. V lost 6 bases and J lost 6; bases outside the gene matches: 7. This CDR3 comprises 13 residues. CDR1 and CDR2 from the germline V gene are LNHDA and SQIVND (reference sequence). CDR3 coding DNA: TGTGCCAGTAGGGAGACAGGGTCGAATGGCTACACCTTC. It yields the protein CASRETGSNGYTF. The full variable domain, rest sourced from reference TRBV19 and TRBJ1-2, is DGGITQSPKYLFRKEGQNVTLSCEQNLNHDAMYWYRQDPGQGLRLIYYSQIVNDFQKGDIAEGYSVSREKKESFPLTVTSAQKNPTAFYLCASRETGSNGYTFGSGTRLTVV.

V usage is TRBV10-2 and J usage is TRBJ2-3; 16 bases align to TRBD2. This CDR3 is 17 amino acids long. Germline V gene data show CDR1 as WSHSY and CDR2 as SAAADI. The ends lost 8 bases at V and 1 base at J; junction bases unmatched: 6. CDR3 sequence (DNA): TGCGCCAGCCGGGGACTAGCGGGGGGGCTACGCACAGATACGCAGTATTTT. The encoded protein is CASRGLAGGLRTDTQYF.

This clone was detected once. The chain uses TRBV5-1 and TRBJ2-3, with 8 bases identical to TRBD2. The V and J ends lost 6 bases and 5 bases, in that order; junction bases with no gene match: 8. Germline V gives CDR1 SGHRS, CDR2 YFSETQ. The CDR3 is 14 amino acids. Here the CDR3 DNA reads TGCGCCAGCACCTCGGGACTAGTCTTAGATACGCAGTATTTT. It yields the protein CASTSGLVLDTQYF.

In DNA, the CDR3 is TGCGCCAGCAGCCGAGGTGTGACCGGGGAGCTGTTTTTT. It codes for CASSRGVTGELFF. This sequence joins TRBV4-1 and TRBJ2-2; D not certain. V was cut by 4 bases and J by 5 bases, with 8 bases left in between. The CDR3 runs 13 residues. The germline CDR1 and CDR2 sequences are MGHRA and YSYEKL.

The chain recombines TRBV11-2 with TRBJ1-1; possible D gene TRBD1, 6 bases. The CDR3 spans 15 residues. Looked up from germline, CDR1 is SGHAT and CDR2 is FQNNGV. The V and J ends lost 6 bases and 2 bases respectively, with 16 bases between them. In DNA form, the CDR3 reads TGTGCCAGCAGTACGAAGGGTGGGGGCAACACTGAAGCTTTCTTT. Protein: CASSTKGGGNTEAFF. Combining the CDR3 with reference TRBV11-2 and TRBJ1-1 gives the whole variable domain EAGVAQSPRYKIIEKRQSVAFWCNPISGHATLYWYQQILGQGPKLLIQFQNNGVVDDSQLPKDRFSAERLKGVDSTLKIQPAKLEDSAVYLCASSTKGGGNTEAFFGQGTRLTVV.

The chain carries TRBV7-8 and TRBJ2-4; perhaps TRBD2 as D (5 bases). Germline CDR1 reads SGHVS; CDR2 reads FQNEAQ. The V gene lost 5 bases and the J gene lost 0 bases, with 8 bases spanning the gap. The CDR3 consists of 14 residues. CDR3 DNA: TGTGCCAGCAGCCCAGAGGGAGCCAAAAACATTCAGTACTTC. Translated: CASSPEGAKNIQYF.